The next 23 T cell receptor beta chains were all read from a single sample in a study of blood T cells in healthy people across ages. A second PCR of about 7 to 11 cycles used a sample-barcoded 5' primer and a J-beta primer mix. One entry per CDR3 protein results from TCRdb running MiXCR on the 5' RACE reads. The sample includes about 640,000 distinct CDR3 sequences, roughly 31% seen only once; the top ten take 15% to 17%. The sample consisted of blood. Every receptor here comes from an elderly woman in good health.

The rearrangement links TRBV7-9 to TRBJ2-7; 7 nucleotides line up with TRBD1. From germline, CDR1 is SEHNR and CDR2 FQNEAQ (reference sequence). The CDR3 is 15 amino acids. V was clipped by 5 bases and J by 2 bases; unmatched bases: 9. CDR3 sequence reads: CASSGVTGSAYEQYF. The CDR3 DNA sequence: TGTGCCAGCAGCGGCGTGACAGGGTCCGCCTACGAGCAGTACTTC.

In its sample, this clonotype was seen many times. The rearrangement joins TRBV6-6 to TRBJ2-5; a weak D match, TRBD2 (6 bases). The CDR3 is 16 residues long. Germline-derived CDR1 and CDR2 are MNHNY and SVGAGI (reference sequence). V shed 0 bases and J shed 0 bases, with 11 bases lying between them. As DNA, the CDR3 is TGTGCCAGCAGTTACTCTGGGGCGGGGTACCAAGAGACCCAGTACTTC. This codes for CASSYSGAGYQETQYF.

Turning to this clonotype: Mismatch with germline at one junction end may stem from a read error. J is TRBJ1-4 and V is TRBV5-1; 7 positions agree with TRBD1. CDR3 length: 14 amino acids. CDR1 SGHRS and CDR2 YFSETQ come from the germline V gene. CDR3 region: CVSSLRTGQEKLFF. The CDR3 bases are TGCGTCAGCAGCCTCCGGACAGGACAGGAAAAACTGTTTTTT.

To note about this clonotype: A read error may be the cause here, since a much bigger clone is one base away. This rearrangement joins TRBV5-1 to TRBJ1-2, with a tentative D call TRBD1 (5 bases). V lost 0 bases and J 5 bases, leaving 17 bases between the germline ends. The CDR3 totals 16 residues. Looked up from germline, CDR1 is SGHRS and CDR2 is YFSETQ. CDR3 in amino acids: CASSLGGEGLGYGYTF. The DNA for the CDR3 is TGCGCCAGCAGCTTGGGGGGCGAGGGTCTTGGTTATGGCTACACCTTC.

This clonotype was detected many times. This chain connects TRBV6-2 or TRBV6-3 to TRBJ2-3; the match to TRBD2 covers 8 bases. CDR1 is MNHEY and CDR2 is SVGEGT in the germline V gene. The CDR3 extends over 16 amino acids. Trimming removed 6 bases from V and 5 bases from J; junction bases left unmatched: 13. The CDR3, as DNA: TGTGCCAGCAGCTCCCTAGCGGGCGGGCGTAGAGATACGCAGTATTTT. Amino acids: CASSSLAGGRRDTQYF.

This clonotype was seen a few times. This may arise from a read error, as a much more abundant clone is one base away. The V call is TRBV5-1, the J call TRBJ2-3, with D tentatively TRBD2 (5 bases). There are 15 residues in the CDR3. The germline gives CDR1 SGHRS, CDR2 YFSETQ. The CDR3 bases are TGCGCCGGCAGCTTTGGACTGCTAAGCACAGATACGCAGTATTTT. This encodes CAGSFGLLSTDTQYF.

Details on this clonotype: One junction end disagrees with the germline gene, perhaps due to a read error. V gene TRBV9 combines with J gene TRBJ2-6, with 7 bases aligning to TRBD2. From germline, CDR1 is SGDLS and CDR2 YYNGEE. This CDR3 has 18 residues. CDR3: CASSVSGLTNSGANVRTF. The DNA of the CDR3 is TGTGCCAGCAGCGTATCGGGACTAACGAACTCTGGGGCCAACGTCCGGACTTTC.

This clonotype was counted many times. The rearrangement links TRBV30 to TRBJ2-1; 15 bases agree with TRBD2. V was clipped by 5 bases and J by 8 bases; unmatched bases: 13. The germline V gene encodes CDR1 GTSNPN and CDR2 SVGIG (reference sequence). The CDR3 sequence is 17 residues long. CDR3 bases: TGTGCCTGGCGCACCTGGGGACTAGCGGGGGGAAGGGATGAGCAGTTCTTC. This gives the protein CAWRTWGLAGGRDEQFF.

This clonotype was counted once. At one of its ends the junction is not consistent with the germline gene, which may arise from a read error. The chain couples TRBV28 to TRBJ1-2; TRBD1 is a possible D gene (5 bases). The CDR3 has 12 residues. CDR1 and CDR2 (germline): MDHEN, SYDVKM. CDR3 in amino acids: CASTGGSYGYAF. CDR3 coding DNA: TGTGCCAGCACCGGGGGAAGCTATGGCTACGCCTTC.

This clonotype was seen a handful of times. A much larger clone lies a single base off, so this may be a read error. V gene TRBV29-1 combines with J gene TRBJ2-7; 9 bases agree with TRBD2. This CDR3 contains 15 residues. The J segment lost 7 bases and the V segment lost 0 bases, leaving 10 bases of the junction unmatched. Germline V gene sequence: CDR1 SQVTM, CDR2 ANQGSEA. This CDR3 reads CSVEDPGLAFNEQYF. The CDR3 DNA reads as TGCAGCGTTGAAGACCCGGGACTAGCTTTCAATGAGCAGTACTTC.

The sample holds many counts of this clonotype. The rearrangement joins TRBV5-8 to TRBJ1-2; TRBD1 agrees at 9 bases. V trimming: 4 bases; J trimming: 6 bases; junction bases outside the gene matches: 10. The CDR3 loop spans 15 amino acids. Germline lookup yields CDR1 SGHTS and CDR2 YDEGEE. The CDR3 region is CASSQGQGRWDGYTF. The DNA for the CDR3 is TGTGCCAGCAGCCAGGGACAGGGAAGATGGGATGGCTACACCTTC.

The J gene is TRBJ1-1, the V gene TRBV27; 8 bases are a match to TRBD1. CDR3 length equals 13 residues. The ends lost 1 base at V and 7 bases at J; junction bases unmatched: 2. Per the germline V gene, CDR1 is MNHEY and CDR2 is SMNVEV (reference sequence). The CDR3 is CASSLYRGFEAFF. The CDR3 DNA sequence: TGTGCCAGCAGTTTATACAGGGGGTTTGAAGCTTTCTTT.

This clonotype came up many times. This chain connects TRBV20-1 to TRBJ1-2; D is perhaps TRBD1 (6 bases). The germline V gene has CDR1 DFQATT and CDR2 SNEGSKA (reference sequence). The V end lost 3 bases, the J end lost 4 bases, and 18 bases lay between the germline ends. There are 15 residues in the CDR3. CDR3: CSARLRGGFFYGYTF. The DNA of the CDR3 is TGCAGTGCTAGGCTCCGAGGGGGGTTTTTCTATGGCTACACCTTC.

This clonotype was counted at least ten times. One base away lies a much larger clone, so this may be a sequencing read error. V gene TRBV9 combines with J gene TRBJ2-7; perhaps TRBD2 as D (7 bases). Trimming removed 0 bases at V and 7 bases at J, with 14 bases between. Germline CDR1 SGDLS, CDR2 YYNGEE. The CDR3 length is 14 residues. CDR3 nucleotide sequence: TGTGCCAGCAGCGTAGTCGGGGGGCGCAAGGAGCAGTACTTC. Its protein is CASSVVGGRKEQYF.

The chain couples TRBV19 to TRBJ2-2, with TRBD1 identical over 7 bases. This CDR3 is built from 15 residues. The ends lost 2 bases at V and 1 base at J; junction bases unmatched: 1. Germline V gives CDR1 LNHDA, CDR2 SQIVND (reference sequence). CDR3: CASSIRQGNTGELFF. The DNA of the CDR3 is TGTGCCAGTAGTATAAGACAGGGGAACACCGGGGAGCTGTTTTTT.

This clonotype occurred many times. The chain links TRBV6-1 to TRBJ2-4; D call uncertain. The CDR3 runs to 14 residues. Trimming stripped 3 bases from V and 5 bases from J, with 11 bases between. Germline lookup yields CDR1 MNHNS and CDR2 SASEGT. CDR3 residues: CASSEDAAENIQYF. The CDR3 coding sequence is TGTGCCAGCAGTGAGGACGCCGCCGAAAACATTCAGTACTTC.

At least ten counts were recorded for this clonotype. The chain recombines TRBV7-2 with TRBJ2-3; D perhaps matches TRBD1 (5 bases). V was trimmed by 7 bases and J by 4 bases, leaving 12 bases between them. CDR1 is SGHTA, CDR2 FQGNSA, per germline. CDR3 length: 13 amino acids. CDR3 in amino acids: CASTSRGADTQYF. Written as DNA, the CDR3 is TGTGCCAGCACCTCTAGGGGCGCAGATACGCAGTATTTT. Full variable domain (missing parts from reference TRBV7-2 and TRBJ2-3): GAGVSQSPSNKVTEKGKDVELRCDPISGHTALYWYRQSLGQGLEFLIYFQGNSAPDKSGLPSDRFSAERTGGSVSTLTIQRTQQEDSAVYLCASTSRGADTQYFGPGTRLTVL.

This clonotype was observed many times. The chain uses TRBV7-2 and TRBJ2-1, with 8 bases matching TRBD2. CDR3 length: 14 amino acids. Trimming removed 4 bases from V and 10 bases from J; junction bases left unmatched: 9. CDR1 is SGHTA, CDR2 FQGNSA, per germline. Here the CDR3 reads CASSSNGLAGEQFF. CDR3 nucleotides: TGTGCCAGCAGCTCTAACGGACTAGCCGGCGAGCAGTTCTTC.

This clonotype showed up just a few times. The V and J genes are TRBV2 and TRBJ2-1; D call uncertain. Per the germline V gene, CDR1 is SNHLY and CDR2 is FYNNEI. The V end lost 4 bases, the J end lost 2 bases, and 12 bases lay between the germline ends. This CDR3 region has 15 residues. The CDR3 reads CASSGPGRAYNEQFF. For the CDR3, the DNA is TGTGCCAGCAGTGGACCGGGTCGGGCCTACAATGAGCAGTTCTTC. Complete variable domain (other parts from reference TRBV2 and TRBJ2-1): EPEVTQTPSHQVTQMGQEVILRCVPISNHLYFYWYRQILGQKVEFLVSFYNNEISEKSEIFDDQFSVERPDGSNFTLKIRSTKLEDSAMYFCASSGPGRAYNEQFFGPGTRLTVL.

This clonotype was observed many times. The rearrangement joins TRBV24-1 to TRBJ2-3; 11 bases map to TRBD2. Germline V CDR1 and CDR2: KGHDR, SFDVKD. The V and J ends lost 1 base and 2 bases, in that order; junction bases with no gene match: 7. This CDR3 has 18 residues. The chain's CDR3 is CATSDFQTSGEPTDTQYF. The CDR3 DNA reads TGTGCCACCAGTGATTTCCAGACTAGCGGGGAACCCACAGATACGCAGTATTTT.

CDR3 nucleotide sequence: TGCAGTGCTAGAGATTCCGGCGGGGGGTTCTACGAGCAGTACTTC. This gives the protein CSARDSGGGFYEQYF. V gene TRBV20-1 combines with J gene TRBJ2-7; TRBD2 matches at 8 bases. Germline V lookup: CDR1 DFQATT, CDR2 SNEGSKA (reference sequence). The junction had 7 bases not matched to a gene; V was cut back by 0 bases and J by 3 bases. This CDR3 is 15 amino acids long.

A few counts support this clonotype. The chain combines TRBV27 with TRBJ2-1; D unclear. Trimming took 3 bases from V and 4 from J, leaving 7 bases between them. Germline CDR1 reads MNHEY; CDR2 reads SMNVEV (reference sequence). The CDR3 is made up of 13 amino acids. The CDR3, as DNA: TGTGCCAGCAGTTTTTACCAATACAATGAGCAGTTCTTC. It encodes CASSFYQYNEQFF.

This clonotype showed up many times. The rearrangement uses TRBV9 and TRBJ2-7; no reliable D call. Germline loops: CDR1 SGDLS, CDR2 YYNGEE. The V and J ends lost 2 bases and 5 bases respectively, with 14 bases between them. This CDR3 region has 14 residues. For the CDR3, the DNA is TGTGCCAGCAGCGTGGGGATGCCTTTTGACGAGCAGTACTTC. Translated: CASSVGMPFDEQYF.